The rows below give T cell receptor beta chains drawn from one sample of a study of PD-L1 blockade in urothelial cancer. Produced via immunoSEQ multiplex PCR; TCRdb's table is partial and in-frame only. The sample consists of around 34,000 clones, over 80% of them appearing once. Sequencing used PBMCs, obtained around atezolizumab (anti-PD-L1) treatment. The origin of the receptors is an older man with urothelial cancer. The CDR3 runs from the conserved cysteine through the conserved F or W. Fields, in order: clone size, V gene, D gene, J gene, CDR3 protein, CDR3 DNA. A D gene is named only where the DNA matches it firmly. Clone size is shown for a subset of rows, as once, few, many or a class of expanded clone.

abundance: NA; v_gene: TRBV7-2; d_gene: TRBD1; j_gene: TRBJ1-4; CDR3aa: CASSSPGTGLEKLFF; CDR3nt: TGTGCCAGCAGCTCCCCCGGGACAGGGCTTGAAAAACTGTTTTTT
abundance: NA; v_gene: TRBV27; d_gene: TRBD2; j_gene: TRBJ2-7; CDR3aa: CASSLQTSGSYEQYF; CDR3nt: TGTGCCAGCAGTTTACAGACTAGCGGCTCCTACGAGCAGTACTTC
abundance: NA; v_gene: TRBV10-1; d_gene: NA; j_gene: TRBJ2-7; CDR3aa: CASSRGSYEQYF; CDR3nt: TGCGCCAGCAGCAGGGGTTCGTACGAGCAGTACTTC
abundance: NA; v_gene: TRBV5-4; d_gene: TRBD2; j_gene: TRBJ2-2; CDR3aa: CASSSASGTSTGELFF; CDR3nt: TGTGCCAGCAGCTCTGCTAGCGGGACCTCCACCGGGGAGCTGTTTTTT
abundance: NA; v_gene: TRBV5-1; d_gene: TRBD1; j_gene: TRBJ2-7; CDR3aa: CASSPPTGASYEQYF; CDR3nt: TGCGCCAGCAGCCCGCCGACAGGGGCCTCCTACGAGCAGTACTTC
abundance: NA; v_gene: TRBV18; d_gene: NA; j_gene: TRBJ2-3; CDR3aa: CASSPLGRGESDTQYF; CDR3nt: TGTGCCAGCTCACCACTTGGCAGGGGAGAATCAGATACGCAGTATTTT
abundance: NA; v_gene: TRBV5-1; d_gene: NA; j_gene: TRBJ1-4; CDR3aa: CASSSSGPGVGEKLFF; CDR3nt: TGCGCCAGCAGCTCGAGCGGGCCGGGGGTTGGTGAAAAACTGTTTTTT
abundance: NA; v_gene: TRBV5-1; d_gene: NA; j_gene: TRBJ1-1; CDR3aa: CASSSGQNTEAFF; CDR3nt: TGCGCCAGCAGCTCGGGACAGAACACTGAAGCTTTCTTT
abundance: NA; v_gene: TRBV14; d_gene: NA; j_gene: TRBJ2-1; CDR3aa: CASSQVGRNEQFF; CDR3nt: TGTGCCAGCAGCCAAGTGGGGCGCAATGAGCAGTTCTTC
abundance: NA; v_gene: TRBV5-4; d_gene: TRBD1; j_gene: TRBJ2-7; CDR3aa: CASSSGQGDYEQYF; CDR3nt: TGTGCCAGCAGCTCCGGACAGGGAGACTACGAGCAGTACTTC
abundance: NA; v_gene: TRBV5-6; d_gene: NA; j_gene: TRBJ2-3; CDR3aa: CARQGLGAPDTQYF; CDR3nt: TGTGCCAGACAGGGCTTAGGGGCCCCAGATACGCAGTATTTT
abundance: few; v_gene: TRBV29-1; d_gene: NA; j_gene: TRBJ2-1; CDR3aa: CSVRRRVGYNEQFF; CDR3nt: TGCAGCGTCCGGAGGAGGGTTGGGTACAATGAGCAGTTCTTC
abundance: NA; v_gene: TRBV7-9; d_gene: NA; j_gene: TRBJ1-5; CDR3aa: CASSSGQLDSNQPQHF; CDR3nt: TGTGCCAGCAGTTCCGGACAGCTCGATAGCAATCAGCCCCAGCATTTT
abundance: NA; v_gene: TRBV4-1; d_gene: TRBD2; j_gene: TRBJ2-3; CDR3aa: CASSQDPRLAGGDTQYF; CDR3nt: TGCGCCAGCAGCCAAGATCCCCGACTAGCGGGAGGAGATACGCAGTATTTT
abundance: NA; v_gene: TRBV11-2; d_gene: NA; j_gene: TRBJ2-2; CDR3aa: CASSLDPTGELFF; CDR3nt: TGTGCCAGCAGCTTAGATCCAACCGGGGAGCTGTTTTTT
abundance: few; v_gene: TRBV5-1; d_gene: TRBD1; j_gene: TRBJ2-7; CDR3aa: CASSPGTGGIEQYF; CDR3nt: TGCGCCAGCAGTCCCGGGACAGGGGGTATCGAGCAGTACTTC
abundance: NA; v_gene: TRBV21-1; d_gene: NA; j_gene: TRBJ1-5; CDR3aa: CASSKMRACDRVDQPQHF; CDR3nt: TGTGCCAGCAGCAAAATGAGGGCTTGTGACAGGGTTGATCAGCCCCAGCATTTT
abundance: NA; v_gene: TRBV7-2; d_gene: NA; j_gene: TRBJ2-3; CDR3aa: CASSYLAAPQYF; CDR3nt: TGTGCCAGCAGCTACTTAGCAGCTCCGCAGTATTTT
abundance: NA; v_gene: TRBV10-2; d_gene: NA; j_gene: TRBJ2-6; CDR3aa: CASSADTSVFPGANVLTF; CDR3nt: TGCGCCAGCAGTGCAGACACCTCAGTCTTCCCTGGGGCCAACGTCCTGACTTTC
abundance: NA; v_gene: TRBV30; d_gene: TRBD2; j_gene: TRBJ2-5; CDR3aa: CAWSVASGQETQYF; CDR3nt: TGTGCCTGGAGTGTGGCTAGCGGACAAGAGACCCAGTACTTC
abundance: NA; v_gene: TRBV30; d_gene: TRBD1; j_gene: TRBJ1-2; CDR3aa: CAWSNIHGQGAYGYTF; CDR3nt: TGTGCCTGGAGTAACATACACGGACAGGGGGCGTATGGCTACACCTTC
abundance: NA; v_gene: TRBV30; d_gene: TRBD1; j_gene: TRBJ2-1; CDR3aa: CAWSDRGEQFF; CDR3nt: TGTGCCTGGAGCGACAGGGGTGAGCAGTTCTTC
abundance: NA; v_gene: TRBV29-1; d_gene: NA; j_gene: TRBJ2-2; CDR3aa: CSVEGGPDGGELFF; CDR3nt: TGCAGCGTTGAAGGAGGGCCGGATGGCGGGGAGCTGTTTTTT
abundance: once; v_gene: TRBV28; d_gene: TRBD2; j_gene: TRBJ2-7; CDR3aa: CASLPATSGRHEQYF; CDR3nt: TGTGCCAGCCTGCCCGCAACTAGCGGGAGGCACGAGCAGTACTTC
abundance: NA; v_gene: TRBV28; d_gene: TRBD1; j_gene: TRBJ1-5; CDR3aa: CASSLGLTGGFQPQHF; CDR3nt: TGTGCCAGCAGTTTAGGTTTGACAGGGGGTTTTCAGCCCCAGCATTTT
abundance: NA; v_gene: TRBV15; d_gene: TRBD2; j_gene: TRBJ2-1; CDR3aa: CATSRGGTSVEQFF; CDR3nt: TGTGCCACCAGCAGAGGGGGCACTAGCGTTGAGCAGTTCTTC
abundance: NA; v_gene: TRBV7-2; d_gene: NA; j_gene: TRBJ1-2; CDR3aa: CASSHGGGGQGRYGYTF; CDR3nt: TGTGCCAGCAGCCATGGCGGTGGGGGCCAGGGTCGGTATGGCTACACCTTC
abundance: NA; v_gene: TRBV11-2; d_gene: NA; j_gene: TRBJ2-7; CDR3aa: CASSLRVQTEQYF; CDR3nt: TGTGCCAGCAGCCTCCGGGTCCAAACCGAGCAGTACTTC
abundance: once; v_gene: TRBV12-5; d_gene: NA; j_gene: TRBJ2-1; CDR3aa: CASGLVREKSSYNEQFF; CDR3nt: TGTGCTAGTGGTTTGGTACGGGAGAAGAGCTCCTACAATGAGCAGTTCTTC
abundance: once; v_gene: TRBV5-1; d_gene: NA; j_gene: TRBJ1-1; CDR3aa: CASSLVGGGNTEAFF; CDR3nt: TGCGCCAGCAGCTTGGTCGGCGGGGGTAACACTGAAGCTTTCTTT
abundance: NA; v_gene: TRBV11-2; d_gene: TRBD1; j_gene: TRBJ1-2; CDR3aa: CASRSGQERCTF; CDR3nt: TGTGCCAGCAGGTCGGGACAGGAGAGATGCACCTTC
abundance: NA; v_gene: TRBV4-1; d_gene: TRBD2; j_gene: TRBJ2-7; CDR3aa: CASSRDTSGTYEQYF; CDR3nt: TGCGCCAGCAGCCGAGACACTAGCGGAACCTACGAGCAGTACTTC
abundance: NA; v_gene: TRBV2; d_gene: TRBD1; j_gene: TRBJ2-7; CDR3aa: CASSRTGYEQYF; CDR3nt: TGTGCCAGCAGTCGGACAGGGTACGAGCAGTACTTC
abundance: NA; v_gene: TRBV30; d_gene: NA; j_gene: TRBJ1-3; CDR3aa: CAWSAGGNTIYF; CDR3nt: TGTGCCTGGAGCGCGGGTGGAAACACCATATATTTT
abundance: few; v_gene: TRBV11-2; d_gene: NA; j_gene: TRBJ2-2; CDR3aa: CASSRGSPNTGELFF; CDR3nt: TGTGCCAGCAGTCGAGGGAGCCCCAACACCGGGGAGCTGTTTTTT
abundance: NA; v_gene: TRBV6-4; d_gene: NA; j_gene: TRBJ2-3; CDR3aa: CASSDSGRGTDTQYF; CDR3nt: TGTGCCAGCAGTGACTCGGGCAGGGGAACAGATACGCAGTATTTT
abundance: NA; v_gene: TRBV5-4; d_gene: TRBD1; j_gene: TRBJ1-2; CDR3aa: CASSLDSGTGSGYTF; CDR3nt: TGTGCCAGCAGCTTGGATAGCGGGACAGGGTCCGGCTACACCTTC
abundance: NA; v_gene: TRBV4-1; d_gene: NA; j_gene: TRBJ1-5; CDR3aa: CASSQDSTNQPQHF; CDR3nt: TGCGCCAGCAGCCAGGACAGTACTAATCAGCCCCAGCATTTT
abundance: NA; v_gene: TRBV10-3; d_gene: NA; j_gene: TRBJ2-1; CDR3aa: CAISEKLANEQFF; CDR3nt: TGTGCCATCAGTGAGAAGCTAGCCAATGAGCAGTTCTTC
abundance: NA; v_gene: TRBV29-1; d_gene: NA; j_gene: TRBJ1-3; CDR3aa: CSVASAGRNSGNTIYF; CDR3nt: TGCAGCGTTGCGAGCGCGGGACGGAACTCTGGAAACACCATATATTTT
abundance: NA; v_gene: TRBV9; d_gene: NA; j_gene: TRBJ2-7; CDR3aa: CASSVADRGEQYF; CDR3nt: TGTGCCAGCAGCGTAGCTGACCGGGGAGAGCAGTACTTC
abundance: NA; v_gene: TRBV9; d_gene: TRBD2; j_gene: TRBJ2-6; CDR3aa: CASSGAGGPGANVLTF; CDR3nt: TGTGCCAGCAGCGGGGCGGGAGGGCCTGGGGCCAACGTCCTGACTTTC
abundance: NA; v_gene: TRBV6-1; d_gene: TRBD2; j_gene: TRBJ2-1; CDR3aa: CASKRLAGMGNEQFF; CDR3nt: TGTGCCAGTAAGAGACTAGCGGGTATGGGGAATGAGCAGTTCTTC
abundance: few; v_gene: TRBV7-2; d_gene: TRBD2; j_gene: TRBJ2-2; CDR3aa: CASSYPRLALGTGELFF; CDR3nt: TGTGCCAGCAGCTACCCCCGACTAGCTCTGGGAACCGGGGAGCTGTTTTTT
abundance: NA; v_gene: TRBV11-2; d_gene: NA; j_gene: TRBJ2-5; CDR3aa: CASSPSPPLQETQYF; CDR3nt: TGTGCCAGCAGCCCCTCCCCCCCGTTACAAGAGACCCAGTACTTC
abundance: NA; v_gene: TRBV4-1; d_gene: TRBD2; j_gene: TRBJ2-3; CDR3aa: CASSRGTSGTSTDTQYF; CDR3nt: TGCGCCAGCAGCCGCGGGACTAGCGGGACTTCCACAGATACGCAGTATTTT
abundance: once; v_gene: TRBV29-1; d_gene: NA; j_gene: TRBJ1-2; CDR3aa: CSVVSSRDSTYGYTF; CDR3nt: TGCAGCGTTGTATCGTCTCGGGACTCCACATATGGCTACACCTTC
abundance: NA; v_gene: TRBV30; d_gene: NA; j_gene: TRBJ2-2; CDR3aa: CAWIDRQVVGELFF; CDR3nt: TGTGCCTGGATCGATAGGCAGGTGGTCGGGGAGCTGTTTTTT
abundance: NA; v_gene: TRBV5-1; d_gene: TRBD1; j_gene: TRBJ1-1; CDR3aa: CASSLLGQGNTEAFF; CDR3nt: TGCGCCAGCAGCCTACTGGGACAGGGGAACACTGAAGCTTTCTTT
abundance: NA; v_gene: TRBV18; d_gene: TRBD1; j_gene: TRBJ2-3; CDR3aa: CASSPPQGATDTQYF; CDR3nt: TGTGCCAGCTCACCACCACAGGGGGCCACAGATACGCAGTATTTT
abundance: NA; v_gene: TRBV10-3; d_gene: NA; j_gene: TRBJ1-2; CDR3aa: CAISEPTSDGYTF; CDR3nt: TGTGCCATCAGTGAGCCTACAAGCGATGGCTACACCTTC
abundance: few; v_gene: TRBV5-1; d_gene: TRBD1; j_gene: TRBJ2-7; CDR3aa: CASRKGQPGPSSYEQYF; CDR3nt: TGCGCCAGCAGGAAGGGACAGCCCGGCCCGAGCTCCTACGAGCAGTACTTC
abundance: NA; v_gene: TRBV19; d_gene: TRBD2; j_gene: TRBJ2-3; CDR3aa: CASSNSGRAGGTDTQYF; CDR3nt: TGTGCCAGTAGTAACTCGGGGAGGGCGGGAGGCACAGATACGCAGTATTTT
abundance: NA; v_gene: TRBV29-1; d_gene: NA; j_gene: TRBJ1-1; CDR3aa: CSVVGGGDTEAFF; CDR3nt: TGCAGCGTTGTCGGAGGCGGGGACACTGAAGCTTTCTTT
abundance: few; v_gene: TRBV27; d_gene: NA; j_gene: TRBJ1-2; CDR3aa: CASRAAGAAIYGYTF; CDR3nt: TGTGCCAGCAGGGCCGCGGGGGCGGCCATCTATGGCTACACCTTC